This TCR beta chain is drawn from a study of response to subunit inactivated influenza vaccine. TCRdb processed the RT-PCR reads anew with MiXCR; each CDR3 protein has one entry. The table has 800,000 or so distinct CDR3 sequences, approximately 22% seen once. The V gene lost 5 bases and the J gene lost 2 bases, with 13 bases spanning the gap. The CDR3 is 14 residues long. Germline assignment: CDR1 SGHTA and CDR2 FQGNSA. This specimen consisted of PBMCs from blood, obtained 5 days after vaccination. The sequence was collected from a man over 45 who received an inactivated influenza vaccine. J is TRBJ2-7 and V is TRBV7-2; D unclear. The CDR3 bases are TGTGCCAGCAGCCCACAGACGGTCACCTACGAGCAGTACTTC. This encodes CASSPQTVTYEQYF. The full variable domain, rest sourced from reference TRBV7-2 and TRBJ2-7, is GAGVSQSPSNKVTEKGKDVELRCDPISGHTALYWYRQSLGQGLEFLIYFQGNSAPDKSGLPSDRFSAERTGGSVSTLTIQRTQQEDSAVYLCASSPQTVTYEQYFGPGTRLTVT.